These 10 T cell receptor beta chains originate from one sample sequenced in a study of blood T cell repertoires in COVID-19. Libraries were prepared by immunoSEQ multiplex PCR; TCRdb keeps only in-frame clonotypes and omits some of them. The data hold about 350,000 clones, with about 88% observed a single time. What was sequenced was PBMCs or T cells enriched from blood (not recorded which). The receptors were gathered from a woman aged 25 to 39 who had recovered from COVID-19.

The sample holds many counts of this clone. The rearrangement joins TRBV4-3 to TRBJ2-3, with a possible D match to TRBD2 (6 bases). Germline CDR1 LGHNA, CDR2 YSLEER. The CDR3 has 15 amino acids. V was cut by 0 bases and J by 3 bases, with 10 bases left in between. The CDR3 is CASSQDVGGTDTQYF. The CDR3 DNA reads TGCGCCAGCAGCCAAGATGTTGGGGGGACAGATACGCAGTATTTT.

The table lists this clone with a count of one. The chain carries TRBV7-9 and TRBJ2-7, with 7 bases matching TRBD1. V lost 5 bases, J lost 4 bases, and 14 bases stayed unmatched. The germline V gene has CDR1 SEHNR and CDR2 FQNEAQ (reference sequence). There are 16 residues in the CDR3. CDR3 in DNA: TGTGCCAGCAGCCCCGGGGAGAGGGGGCTACTTTACGAGCAGTACTTC. Translated, it gives CASSPGERGLLYEQYF.

The V call is TRBV7-9, the J call TRBJ2-7; 7 bases map to TRBD1. Losses at the gene ends were 3 bases for V and 0 bases for J; bases not matched to a gene: 5. CDR3 length: 15 residues. Per the germline V gene, CDR1 is SEHNR and CDR2 is FQNEAQ (reference sequence). The CDR3 sequence: CASSFGRGTSYEQYF. CDR3 DNA: TGTGCCAGCAGCTTTGGCAGGGGGACCTCCTACGAGCAGTACTTC.

The chain uses TRBV9 and TRBJ2-7, with 11 bases matching TRBD1. This CDR3 comprises 16 residues. Germline loops: CDR1 SGDLS, CDR2 YYNGEE. The V segment lost 0 bases and the J segment 2 bases; nucleotides outside the gene matches: 4. The DNA for the CDR3 is TGTGCCAGCAGCGTAGGCGGGACAGGGGGGACCTACGAGCAGTACTTC. It encodes CASSVGGTGGTYEQYF.

V usage is TRBV11-2 and J usage is TRBJ1-2, with 7 bases lining up with TRBD1. The J segment lost 4 bases and the V segment lost 5 bases, leaving 4 bases of the junction unmatched. This CDR3 is built from 13 residues. Germline lookup yields CDR1 SGHAT and CDR2 FQNNGV. CDR3 sequence reads: CASSLRGTYGYTF. CDR3 nucleotide sequence: TGTGCCAGCAGCCTCAGGGGGACCTATGGCTACACCTTC.

The chain carries TRBV27 and TRBJ2-7, with 7 nucleotides matching TRBD1. Trimming removed 5 bases from V and 1 base from J; junction bases left unmatched: 8. Germline assignment: CDR1 MNHEY and CDR2 SMNVEV (reference sequence). This CDR3 has 15 amino acids. For the CDR3, the DNA is TGTGCCAGCAGTCAAACGACAGGGTGGTCCTACGAGCAGTACTTC. As protein: CASSQTTGWSYEQYF.

This chain joins TRBV6-5 and TRBJ2-1; 9 bases align to TRBD2. CDR3 length: 16 residues. Looked up from germline, CDR1 is MNHEY and CDR2 is SVGAGI. V trimming: 0 bases; J trimming: 8 bases; junction bases outside the gene matches: 8. The CDR3 region has the DNA TGTGCCAGCAGTTACTCACCCCGGCTAGCGGGGTATGAGCAGTTCTTC. Residues: CASSYSPRLAGYEQFF.

The rearrangement links TRBV19 to TRBJ1-1; the D gene is possibly TRBD1 (6 bases). V was trimmed by 4 bases and J by 7 bases, leaving 16 bases between them. Germline CDR1 is LNHDA and CDR2 is SQIVND (reference sequence). The CDR3 has 14 residues. The chain's CDR3 is CASSTNGGAGEAFF. In DNA form, the CDR3 reads TGTGCCAGTAGTACAAACGGGGGGGCCGGTGAAGCTTTCTTT.

The chain uses TRBV12-3 or TRBV12-4 and TRBJ2-1; a weak D match, TRBD1 (6 bases). V was cut by 5 bases and J by 5 bases, with 10 bases left in between. This CDR3 is 13 amino acids long. CDR3 loop: CASSRQVNNEQFF. The DNA of the CDR3 is TGTGCCAGCAGTCGACAGGTAAACAATGAGCAGTTCTTC.

The chain is built from TRBV2 and TRBJ1-5, with a weak D call TRBD1 (6 bases). The germline V and J ends were trimmed by 4 bases and 12 bases, with 10 bases remaining between them. CDR3 length: 11 amino acids. Germline lookup yields CDR1 SNHLY and CDR2 FYNNEI. The CDR3 DNA is TGTGCCAGCAGTGGAACAGGGAACCAGCATTTT. Translating it yields CASSGTGNQHF.